This T cell receptor (beta chain) was observed in a study of control samples from healthy donors and cancer patients. Profiled with immunoSEQ multiplex PCR; TCRdb holds only in-frame clones, not every one. The data contain 60,000 to 75,000 clones, 75% to 90% of them seen just once; the ten biggest clones take up 25% to 35%. CDR3 size: 16 residues. CDR1 is MGHRA and CDR2 is YSYEKL in the germline V gene. Trimming took 1 base from V and 0 from J, leaving 13 bases between them. Material for sequencing was blood. The sequence came from a man aged 45-65 years in good health. V and J are TRBV4-1 and TRBJ2-7; weak D call: TRBD2 (5 bases). The CDR3 DNA reads as TGCGCCAGCAGCCAAGTATCCGGGATGAGCTCCTACGAGCAGTACTTC. Residues: CASSQVSGMSSYEQYF.